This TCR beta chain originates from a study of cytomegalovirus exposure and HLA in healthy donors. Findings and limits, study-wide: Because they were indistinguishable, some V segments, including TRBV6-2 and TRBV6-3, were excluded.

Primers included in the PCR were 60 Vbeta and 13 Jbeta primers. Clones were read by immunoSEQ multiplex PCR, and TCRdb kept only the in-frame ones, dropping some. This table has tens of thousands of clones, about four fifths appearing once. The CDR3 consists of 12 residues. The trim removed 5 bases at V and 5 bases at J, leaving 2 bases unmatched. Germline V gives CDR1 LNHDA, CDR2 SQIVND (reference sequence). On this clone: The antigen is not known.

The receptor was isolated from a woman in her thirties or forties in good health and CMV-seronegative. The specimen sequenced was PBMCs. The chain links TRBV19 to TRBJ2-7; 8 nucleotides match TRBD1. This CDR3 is CASSRTGNEQYF. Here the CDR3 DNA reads TGTGCCAGTAGTCGGACAGGGAACGAGCAGTACTTC.